The entry below describes one TCR beta chain. This sample is part of a study of blood T cell repertoires in COVID-19. Study-level background: Collection of acute and convalescent COVID-19 samples took place in the United States, Italy and Spain. Sources were T cells, B-cell-depleted T cells, or PBMCs; the material itself was cDNA or gDNA.

Study processing details: By means of reference gene primer amplification, nucleated cell counts were estimated. Sequencing used immunoSEQ multiplex PCR; TCRdb keeps in-frame clones, though not all of them. That table supplies the V and J calls and clone size; D and trimming were determined from the DNA. This repertoire shows tens of thousands of clones, approximately 88% found once; its top ten account for around 3%. Trimming at V came to 0 bases and at J to 2 bases, leaving 14 bases not matched to a gene. Germline loops: CDR1 SGHRS, CDR2 YFSETQ. The CDR3 covers 19 residues. The V gene is TRBV5-1, the J gene TRBJ2-4; 7 bases agree with TRBD1. The sequenced sample was peripheral blood. The source of this sequence is a man aged 45 to 65 with active COVID-19. The CDR3 loop reads CASSLDRDRQSPSKNIQYF. The DNA of the CDR3 is TGCGCCAGCAGCTTGGATCGGGACAGACAATCTCCATCCAAAAACATTCAGTACTTC.